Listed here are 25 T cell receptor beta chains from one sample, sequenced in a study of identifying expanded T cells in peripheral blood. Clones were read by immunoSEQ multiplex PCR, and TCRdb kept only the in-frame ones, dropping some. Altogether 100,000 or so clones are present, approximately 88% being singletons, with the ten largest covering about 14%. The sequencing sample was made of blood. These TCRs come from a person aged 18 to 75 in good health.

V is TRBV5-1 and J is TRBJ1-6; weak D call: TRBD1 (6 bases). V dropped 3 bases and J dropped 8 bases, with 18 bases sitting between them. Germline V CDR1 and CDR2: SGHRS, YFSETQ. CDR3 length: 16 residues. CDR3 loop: CASSSTPGGGDSPLHF. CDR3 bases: TGCGCCAGCAGCTCTACCCCGGGGGGCGGAGATTCACCCCTCCACTTT. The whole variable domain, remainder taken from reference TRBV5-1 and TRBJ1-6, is KAGVTQTPRYLIKTRGQQVTLSCSPISGHRSVSWYQQTPGQGLQFLFEYFSETQRNKGNFPGRFSGRQFSNSRSEMNVSTLELGDSALYLCASSSTPGGGDSPLHFGNGTRLTVT.

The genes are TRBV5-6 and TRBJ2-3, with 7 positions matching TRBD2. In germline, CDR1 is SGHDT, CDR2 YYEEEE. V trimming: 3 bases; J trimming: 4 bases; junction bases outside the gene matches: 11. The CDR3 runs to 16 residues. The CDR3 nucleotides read TGTGCCAGCAGCTCTGTCGTCTGGGAGGGACCAGATACGCAGTATTTT. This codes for CASSSVVWEGPDTQYF.

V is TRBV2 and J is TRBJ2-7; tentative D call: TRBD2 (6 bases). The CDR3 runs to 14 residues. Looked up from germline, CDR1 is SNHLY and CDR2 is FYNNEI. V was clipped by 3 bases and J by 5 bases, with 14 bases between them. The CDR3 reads CASSESPWGDEQYF. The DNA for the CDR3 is TGTGCCAGCAGTGAGTCGCCGTGGGGGGACGAGCAGTACTTC.

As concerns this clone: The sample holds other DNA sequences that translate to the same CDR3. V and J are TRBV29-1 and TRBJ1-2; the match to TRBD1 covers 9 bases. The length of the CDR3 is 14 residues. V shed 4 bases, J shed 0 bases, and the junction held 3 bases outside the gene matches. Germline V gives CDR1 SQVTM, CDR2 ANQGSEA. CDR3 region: CSVVGTGSNYGYTF. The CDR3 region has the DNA TGCAGCGTTGTAGGGACAGGGTCTAACTATGGCTACACCTTC. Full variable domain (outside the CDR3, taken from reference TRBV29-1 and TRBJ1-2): SAVISQKPSRDICQRGTSLTIQCQVDSQVTMMFWYRQQPGQSLTLIATANQGSEATYESGFVIDKFPISRPNLTFSTLTVSNMSPEDSSIYLCSVVGTGSNYGYTFGSGTRLTVV.

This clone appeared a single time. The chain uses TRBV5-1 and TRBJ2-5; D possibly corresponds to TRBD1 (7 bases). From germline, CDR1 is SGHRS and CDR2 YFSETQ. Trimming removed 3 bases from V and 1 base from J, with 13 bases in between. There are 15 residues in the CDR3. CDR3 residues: CASSWGAGGQETQYF. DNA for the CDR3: TGCGCCAGCAGCTGGGGGGCAGGGGGCCAAGAGACCCAGTACTTC.

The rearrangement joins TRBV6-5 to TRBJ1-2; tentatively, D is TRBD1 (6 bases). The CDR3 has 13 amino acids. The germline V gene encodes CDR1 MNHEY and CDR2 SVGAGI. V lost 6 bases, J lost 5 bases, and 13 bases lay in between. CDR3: CASSRGPTYGYTF. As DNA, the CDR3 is TGTGCCAGCAGCAGGGGCCCCACTTATGGCTACACCTTC.

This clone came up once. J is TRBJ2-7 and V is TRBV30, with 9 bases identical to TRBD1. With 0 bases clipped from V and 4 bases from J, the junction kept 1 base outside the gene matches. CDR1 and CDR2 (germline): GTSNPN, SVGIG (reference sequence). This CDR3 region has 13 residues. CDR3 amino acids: CAWSVQGAYEQYF. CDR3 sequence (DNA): TGTGCCTGGAGTGTACAGGGGGCGTACGAGCAGTACTTC.

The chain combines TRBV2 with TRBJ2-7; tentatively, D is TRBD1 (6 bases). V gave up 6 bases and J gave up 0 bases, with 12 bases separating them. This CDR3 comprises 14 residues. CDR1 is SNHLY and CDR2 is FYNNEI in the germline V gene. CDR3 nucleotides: TGTGCCAGCAGCCCTACAGGGCTCTCCTACGAGCAGTACTTC. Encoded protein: CASSPTGLSYEQYF.

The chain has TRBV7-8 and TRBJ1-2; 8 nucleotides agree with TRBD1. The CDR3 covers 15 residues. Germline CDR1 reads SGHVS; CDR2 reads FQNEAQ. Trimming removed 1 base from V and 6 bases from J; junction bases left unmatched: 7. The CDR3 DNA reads TGTGCCAGCAGCTTAGTTGAGGGCAGGGGGCATGGCTACACCTTC. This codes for CASSLVEGRGHGYTF.

The chain's CDR3 is CASSEGQGNQPQHF. The CDR3 region has the DNA TGTGCCAGCAGTGAAGGACAGGGGAATCAGCCCCAGCATTTT. The V and J genes are TRBV2 and TRBJ1-5, with 8 positions matching TRBD1. J lost 4 bases, V lost 1 base, and 0 bases had no gene match. Germline V gene lookup returns CDR1 SNHLY and CDR2 FYNNEI. The CDR3 runs to 14 residues.

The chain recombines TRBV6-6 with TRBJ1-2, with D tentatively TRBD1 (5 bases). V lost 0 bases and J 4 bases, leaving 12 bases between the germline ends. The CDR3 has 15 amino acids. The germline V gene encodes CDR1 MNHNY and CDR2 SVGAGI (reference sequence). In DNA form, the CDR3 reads TGTGCCAGCAGTTACTCGTTGGGGGGTCTCTATGGCTACACCTTC. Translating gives CASSYSLGGLYGYTF.

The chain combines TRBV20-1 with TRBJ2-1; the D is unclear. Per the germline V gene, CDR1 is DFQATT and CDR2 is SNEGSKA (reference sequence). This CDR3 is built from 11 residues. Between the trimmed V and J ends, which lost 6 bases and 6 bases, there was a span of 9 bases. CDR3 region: CSAWARNEQFF. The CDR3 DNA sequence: TGCAGTGCCTGGGCCCGCAATGAGCAGTTCTTC.

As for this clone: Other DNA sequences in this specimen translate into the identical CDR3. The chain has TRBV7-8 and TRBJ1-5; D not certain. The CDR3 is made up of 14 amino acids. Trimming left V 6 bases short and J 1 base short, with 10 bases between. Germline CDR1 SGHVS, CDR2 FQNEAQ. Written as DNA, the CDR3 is TGTGCCAGCAGTTTCGGACGGAGCAATCAGCCCCAGCATTTT. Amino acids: CASSFGRSNQPQHF.

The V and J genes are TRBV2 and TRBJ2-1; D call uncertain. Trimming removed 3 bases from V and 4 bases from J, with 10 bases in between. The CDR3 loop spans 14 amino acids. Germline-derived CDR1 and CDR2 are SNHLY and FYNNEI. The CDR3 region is CASSDGYSYNEQFF. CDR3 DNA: TGTGCCAGCAGTGACGGATACTCTTACAATGAGCAGTTCTTC.

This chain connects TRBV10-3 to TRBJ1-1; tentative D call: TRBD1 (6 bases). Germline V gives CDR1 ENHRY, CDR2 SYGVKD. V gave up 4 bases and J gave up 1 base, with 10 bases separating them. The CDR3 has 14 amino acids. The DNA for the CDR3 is TGTGCCATCAGTGCCCAGGGGACGAACACTGAAGCTTTCTTT. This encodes CAISAQGTNTEAFF.

The CDR3 protein is CAISDGTSSYEQYF. DNA of the CDR3: TGTGCCATCAGTGATGGGACAAGCTCCTACGAGCAGTACTTC. J is TRBJ2-7 and V is TRBV10-3, with TRBD1 as a possible D gene (6 bases). The CDR3 has 14 residues. The germline V gene has CDR1 ENHRY and CDR2 SYGVKD. Deletions cut 3 bases from V and 0 bases from J, with 9 bases between.

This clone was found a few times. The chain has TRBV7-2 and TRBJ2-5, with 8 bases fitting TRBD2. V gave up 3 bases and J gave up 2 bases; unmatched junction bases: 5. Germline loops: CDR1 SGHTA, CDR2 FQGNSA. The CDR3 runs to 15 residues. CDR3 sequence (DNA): TGTGCCAGCAGCTTGCTTCGGGGGGGACAAGAGACCCAGTACTTC. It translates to CASSLLRGGQETQYF.

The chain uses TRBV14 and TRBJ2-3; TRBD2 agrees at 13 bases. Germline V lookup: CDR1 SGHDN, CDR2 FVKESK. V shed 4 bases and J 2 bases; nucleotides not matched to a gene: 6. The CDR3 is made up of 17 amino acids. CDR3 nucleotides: TGTGCCAGCAGCCCCTGGACTAGCGGGGGCCCCACAGATACGCAGTATTTT. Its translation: CASSPWTSGGPTDTQYF.

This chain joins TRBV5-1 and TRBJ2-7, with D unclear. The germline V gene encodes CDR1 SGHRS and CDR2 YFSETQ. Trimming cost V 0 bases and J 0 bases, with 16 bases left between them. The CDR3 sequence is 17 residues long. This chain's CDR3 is CASSLAPPPVGSYEQYF. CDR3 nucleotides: TGCGCCAGCAGCTTGGCTCCCCCTCCCGTGGGCTCCTACGAGCAGTACTTC.

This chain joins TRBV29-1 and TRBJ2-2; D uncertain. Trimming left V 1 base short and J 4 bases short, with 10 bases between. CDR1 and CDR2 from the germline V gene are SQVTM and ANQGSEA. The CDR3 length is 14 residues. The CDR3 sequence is CSVEGGSITGELFF. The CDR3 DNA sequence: TGCAGCGTTGAAGGGGGTTCGATCACCGGGGAGCTGTTTTTT.

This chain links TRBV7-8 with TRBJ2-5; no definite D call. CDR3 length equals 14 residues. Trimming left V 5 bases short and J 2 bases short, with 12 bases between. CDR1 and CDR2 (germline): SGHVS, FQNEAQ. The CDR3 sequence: CASSIGPGQETQYF. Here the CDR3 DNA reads TGTGCCAGCAGCATCGGCCCGGGTCAAGAGACCCAGTACTTC.

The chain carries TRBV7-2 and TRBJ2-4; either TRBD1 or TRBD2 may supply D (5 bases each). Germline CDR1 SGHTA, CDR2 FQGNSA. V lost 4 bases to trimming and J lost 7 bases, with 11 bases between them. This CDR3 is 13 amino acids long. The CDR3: CASSSGTENIQYF. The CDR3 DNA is TGTGCCAGCAGCTCGGGGACGGAGAACATTCAGTACTTC.

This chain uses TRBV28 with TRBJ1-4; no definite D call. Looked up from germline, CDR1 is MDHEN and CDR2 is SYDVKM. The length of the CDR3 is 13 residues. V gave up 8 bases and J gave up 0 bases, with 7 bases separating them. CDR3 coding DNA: TGTGCCAGCCGAGTTACAACTAATGAAAAACTGTTTTTT. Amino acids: CASRVTTNEKLFF.

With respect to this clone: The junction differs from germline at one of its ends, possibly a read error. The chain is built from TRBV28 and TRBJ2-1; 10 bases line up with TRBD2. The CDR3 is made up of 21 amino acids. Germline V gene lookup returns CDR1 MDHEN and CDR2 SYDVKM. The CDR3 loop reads CASSFRLGDGTSEGLHNEQFF. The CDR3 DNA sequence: TGTGCCAGTAGTTTTCGCCTAGGGGACGGGACTAGCGAGGGGCTTCACAATGAGCAGTTCTTC. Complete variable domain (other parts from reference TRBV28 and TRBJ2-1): DVKVTQSSRYLVKRTGEKVFLECVQDMDHENMFWYRQDPGLGLRLIYFSYDVKMKEKGDIPEGYSVSREKKERFSLILESASTNQTSMYLCASSFRLGDGTSEGLHNEQFFGPGTRLTVL.

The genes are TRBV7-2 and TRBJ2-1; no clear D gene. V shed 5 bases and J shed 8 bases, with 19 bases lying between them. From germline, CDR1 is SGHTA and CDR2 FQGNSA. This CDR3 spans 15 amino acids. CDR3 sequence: CASSDPLLGFHEQFF. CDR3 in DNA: TGTGCCAGCAGCGACCCACTCTTAGGGTTCCATGAGCAGTTCTTC. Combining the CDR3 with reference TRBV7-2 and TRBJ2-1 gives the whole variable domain GAGVSQSPSNKVTEKGKDVELRCDPISGHTALYWYRQSLGQGLEFLIYFQGNSAPDKSGLPSDRFSAERTGGSVSTLTIQRTQQEDSAVYLCASSDPLLGFHEQFFGPGTRLTVL.